This T cell receptor beta chain is drawn from a study of T-cell reconstitution after alpha-beta-depleted transplantation in children. This clonotype was counted once. Using unique molecular identifiers, the investigators prepared the TCRbeta library. Each CDR3 protein gets one entry after TCRdb re-called the PCR reads with MiXCR. The data contain roughly 500,000 distinct CDR3 sequences, approximately 32% of them singletons. Per germline, CDR1 MNHNS and CDR2 SASEGT. The V end was cut by 0 bases, the J end by 1 base, with 7 bases between. The CDR3 runs to 15 residues. V usage is TRBV6-1 and J usage is TRBJ2-1; no firm D call. This specimen was PBMCs from the stem cell graft donor, taken from the stem cell graft. The receptor's source is a human donor who donated a stem cell graft to a child with aplastic anemia. DNA of the CDR3: TGTGCCAGCAGTGAAGCGGAAAAATCCTACAATGAGCAGTTCTTC. Its translation is CASSEAEKSYNEQFF.